The 25 T cell receptor beta chains below come from one sample, sequenced in a study of response to subunit inactivated influenza vaccine. Via MiXCR, TCRdb re-called the RT-PCR reads, giving one row per CDR3 protein. The sample yields more than 500,000 distinct CDR3 sequences, about 11% seen once. These data were also reused for a study on T cells expressing NK-cell markers. From that paper: Generation of TCR beta cDNA was performed by 5'RACE template switching incorporating UMIs.

Source: PBMCs from blood, taken on the day of vaccination. These receptors were taken from a man aged 45-65 years who received an inactivated influenza vaccine.

This clonotype turned up a few times. V usage is TRBV20-1 and J usage is TRBJ2-1; D may be TRBD1 or TRBD2 (5 bases each). Germline-derived CDR1 and CDR2 are DFQATT and SNEGSKA (reference sequence). This CDR3 has 13 amino acids. The germline V and J ends were trimmed by 0 bases and 8 bases, with 11 bases remaining between them. The CDR3 here is CSARDWGIDEQFF. CDR3 DNA sequence: TGCAGTGCTAGAGATTGGGGGATCGATGAGCAGTTCTTC.

This clonotype occurred many times. This chain links TRBV29-1 with TRBJ2-1; TRBD2 matches at 9 bases. V gave up 5 bases and J gave up 5 bases; unmatched junction bases: 13. Germline V gene data show CDR1 as SQVTM and CDR2 as ANQGSEA. The CDR3 runs to 16 residues. CDR3: CSVTSWAGGYNNEQFF. The CDR3 nucleotides read TGCAGCGTTACGAGCTGGGCGGGGGGGTACAACAATGAGCAGTTCTTC.

The rearrangement links TRBV7-9 to TRBJ2-5; D unresolved. The CDR3 totals 16 residues. Germline V gives CDR1 SEHNR, CDR2 FQNEAQ (reference sequence). Trimming shortened V by 2 bases and J by 3 bases, and 16 bases separated the two germline ends. The CDR3 protein is CASSLTPSQRKETQYF. DNA for the CDR3: TGTGCCAGCAGCTTAACGCCGTCACAACGAAAAGAGACCCAGTACTTC.

The chain recombines TRBV28 with TRBJ2-1; tentative D call: TRBD2 (5 bases). The CDR3 is 15 amino acids. V shed 1 base and J shed 9 bases, with 16 bases lying between them. Germline V gene lookup returns CDR1 MDHEN and CDR2 SYDVKM. CDR3 nucleotide sequence: TGTGCCAGCAGTTTATTGCTGGCACGGGGAGCTGAGCAGTTCTTC. Protein: CASSLLLARGAEQFF.

The chain has TRBV7-2 and TRBJ2-2, with D hard to call. Trimming left V 5 bases short and J 2 bases short, with 12 bases between. The CDR3 consists of 15 residues. The germline gives CDR1 SGHTA, CDR2 FQGNSA. CDR3 bases: TGTGCCAGCAGCCCCGTTCGCGGAAACACCGGGGAGCTGTTTTTT. Its protein product is CASSPVRGNTGELFF. The full variable domain, completed using reference TRBV7-2 and TRBJ2-2, is GAGVSQSPSNKVTEKGKDVELRCDPISGHTALYWYRQSLGQGLEFLIYFQGNSAPDKSGLPSDRFSAERTGGSVSTLTIQRTQQEDSAVYLCASSPVRGNTGELFFGEGSRLTVL.

The chain is built from TRBV13 and TRBJ2-3, with D uncertain. Germline loops: CDR1 PRHDT, CDR2 FYEKMQ (reference sequence). There are 15 residues in the CDR3. V lost 5 bases and J 0 bases, leaving 12 bases between the germline ends. The CDR3 DNA reads TGTGCCAGCAGCCATCGAACAGAAAGCACAGATACGCAGTATTTT. The encoded protein is CASSHRTESTDTQYF. Full variable domain (rest looked up from reference TRBV13 and TRBJ2-3): AAGVIQSPRHLIKEKRETATLKCYPIPRHDTVYWYQQGPGQDPQFLISFYEKMQSDKGSIPDRFSAQQFSDYHSELNMSSLELGDSALYFCASSHRTESTDTQYFGPGTRLTVL.

A word on this clonotype: A junction boundary mismatches the germline segment, possibly from a read error. The chain uses TRBV7-9 and TRBJ2-1; tentative D call: TRBD1 (6 bases). The CDR3 extends over 14 amino acids. Germline V gives CDR1 SEHNR, CDR2 FQNEAQ (reference sequence). The CDR3 coding sequence is TGTGCCAGCAGCGCCAGGGGTTCCTACAGTGAGCAGTTCTTC. It specifies CASSARGSYSEQFF.

This chain connects TRBV6-1 to TRBJ2-2, with 9 bases lining up with TRBD1. The CDR3 has 14 residues. Germline-derived CDR1 and CDR2 are MNHNS and SASEGT. J gave up 3 bases and V 11 bases, and 7 bases lay outside the gene matches. CDR3 in DNA: TGTGCCTGCGGACAGGGGATTTACACCGGGGAGCTGTTTTTT. As protein: CACGQGIYTGELFF.

Many counts were recorded for this clonotype. The rearrangement uses TRBV28 and TRBJ1-5; 11 bases are a match to TRBD1. V lost 6 bases and J lost 0; bases outside the gene matches: 7. This CDR3 has 17 residues. Germline V gene lookup returns CDR1 MDHEN and CDR2 SYDVKM. The CDR3 DNA sequence: TGTGCCAGCAGCACCGGGACAGGGGGTAATAGCAATCAGCCCCAGCATTTT. Translated: CASSTGTGGNSNQPQHF.

The gene calls are TRBV24-1 and TRBJ2-1; D is unclear. V lost 5 bases and J lost 6, with 10 bases in between. Germline V gives CDR1 KGHDR, CDR2 SFDVKD. CDR3 length: 13 residues. As DNA, the CDR3 is TGTGCCACCAGTGGTGGGATCCTCAATGAGCAGTTCTTC. Its translation: CATSGGILNEQFF.

This clonotype showed up just a few times. CDR3 coding DNA: TGCAGTGCTAGAGCACCGGGACAGGGAAAAGAGACCCAGTACTTC. Its protein product is CSARAPGQGKETQYF. The J gene is TRBJ2-5, the V gene TRBV20-1; TRBD1 matches 9 bases. V shed 1 base, J shed 3 bases, and the junction held 6 bases outside the gene matches. The CDR3 has 15 amino acids. Germline lookup yields CDR1 DFQATT and CDR2 SNEGSKA (reference sequence).

The table lists this clonotype with a few counts. The chain is built from TRBV27 and TRBJ2-1; TRBD2 agrees at 7 bases. Germline trimming cut 5 bases from V and 0 bases from J; bases unmatched to any gene: 13. Germline CDR1 reads MNHEY; CDR2 reads SMNVEV (reference sequence). This CDR3 contains 18 residues. CDR3 DNA sequence: TGTGCCAGCAGTCCCCGGGGGGAAGCGGGGTACTCCTACAATGAGCAGTTCTTC. Translating gives CASSPRGEAGYSYNEQFF.

This chain links TRBV28 with TRBJ2-5; D perhaps matches TRBD2 (6 bases). V was cut by 1 base and J by 0 bases, with 18 bases left in between. Looked up from germline, CDR1 is MDHEN and CDR2 is SYDVKM. CDR3 length: 18 amino acids. The CDR3 sequence is CASSLLEGITTYQETQYF. CDR3 sequence (DNA): TGTGCCAGCAGTTTATTGGAGGGGATAACAACGTACCAAGAGACCCAGTACTTC.

This clonotype was seen ten or more times. The chain employs TRBV24-1 and TRBJ2-1; D unclear. The CDR3 extends over 16 amino acids. The V gene lost 2 bases and the J gene lost 11 bases, with 21 bases spanning the gap. Per germline, CDR1 KGHDR and CDR2 SFDVKD. CDR3 sequence reads: CATSDSRARNRRQQFF. CDR3 bases: TGTGCCACCAGTGATTCTAGAGCGAGGAACCGAAGACAGCAGTTCTTC.

The chain couples TRBV7-6 to TRBJ2-1, with unresolved D. The CDR3 is made up of 16 amino acids. CDR1 is SGHVS, CDR2 FNYEAQ, per germline. Trimming stripped 5 bases from V and 2 bases from J, with 16 bases between. In DNA form, the CDR3 reads TGTGCCAGCAGCCTAGAATTAGTTTCGACCTACAATGAGCAGTTCTTC. Protein product: CASSLELVSTYNEQFF.

The chain employs TRBV20-1 and TRBJ2-7; D is uncertain. V was cut by 3 bases and J by 4 bases, with 7 bases left in between. The CDR3 sequence is 11 residues long. Germline assignment: CDR1 DFQATT and CDR2 SNEGSKA (reference sequence). Here the CDR3 DNA reads TGCAGTGCTAGGGACGGATACGAGCAGTACTTC. Translating gives CSARDGYEQYF.

This clonotype was seen many times. The chain has TRBV29-1 and TRBJ2-3; TRBD2 might be the D (6 bases). Germline V CDR1 and CDR2: SQVTM, ANQGSEA. Trimming cost V 3 bases and J 5 bases, with 6 bases left between them. The CDR3 extends over 11 amino acids. CDR3 in amino acids: CSVEGGDTQYF. The CDR3 coding sequence is TGCAGCGTTGAGGGGGGAGATACGCAGTATTTT.

The chain joins TRBV2 to TRBJ2-7; possibly TRBD2 for D (6 bases). Germline V lookup: CDR1 SNHLY, CDR2 FYNNEI. V gave up 4 bases and J gave up 6 bases, with 16 bases separating them. The CDR3 totals 14 residues. This chain's CDR3 is CASSARGTGSEQYF. CDR3 coding DNA: TGTGCCAGCAGTGCCCGCGGGACGGGGAGCGAGCAGTACTTC.

This clonotype was found a few times. The chain links TRBV4-1 to TRBJ2-1; 9 bases are a match to TRBD2. V dropped 2 bases and J dropped 15; count of bases not matched to a gene: 8. CDR1 and CDR2 from the germline V gene are MGHRA and YSYEKL. This CDR3 comprises 13 residues. CDR3 bases: TGCGCCAGCAGCCAAAGCCTAGCGGGGAGGAGGTTCTTC. Amino acids: CASSQSLAGRRFF.

V gene TRBV20-1 combines with J gene TRBJ2-5, with 9 bases aligning to TRBD2. Germline V gene lookup returns CDR1 DFQATT and CDR2 SNEGSKA (reference sequence). Trimming cost V 3 bases and J 6 bases; bases outside gene matches: 14. The CDR3 consists of 16 residues. CDR3 in DNA: TGCAGTGCTAGTGGTTTGGCGGGGGGGCGGCAAAAGACCCAGTACTTC. Encoded protein: CSASGLAGGRQKTQYF.

This clonotype was counted many times. This chain links TRBV9 with TRBJ1-2, with a possible D match to TRBD1 (5 bases). CDR1 and CDR2 (germline): SGDLS, YYNGEE. The CDR3 loop spans 16 amino acids. V was pared by 0 bases and J by 0 bases, with 12 bases between. CDR3 sequence (DNA): TGTGCCAGCAGCGTAGATGGAGGGGAAACTAACTATGGCTACACCTTC. It is translated as CASSVDGGETNYGYTF.

This clonotype was picked up a small number of times. The V call is TRBV29-1, the J call TRBJ2-1; TRBD2 agrees at 9 bases. The germline V gene encodes CDR1 SQVTM and CDR2 ANQGSEA. V lost 6 bases to trimming and J lost 9 bases; unmatched junction nucleotides: 9. CDR3 length equals 13 residues. CDR3 nucleotides: TGCAGCGTCAACAGGGCGGGGGGGGGTGAGCAGTTCTTC. Amino acids: CSVNRAGGGEQFF.

V is TRBV20-1 and J is TRBJ1-5; no clear D. The CDR3 has 13 residues. The V end lost 5 bases, the J end lost 3 bases, and 11 bases lay between the germline ends. Germline CDR1 and CDR2: DFQATT and SNEGSKA (reference sequence). Here the CDR3 DNA reads TGCAGTGCTCCGGACCCGTTCAATCAGCCCCAGCATTTT. This translates into CSAPDPFNQPQHF.

The chain joins TRBV4-3 to TRBJ2-3; TRBD2 aligns across 9 bases. This CDR3 contains 17 residues. V shed 2 bases, J shed 1 base, and the junction held 7 bases outside the gene matches. Germline CDR1 reads LGHNA; CDR2 reads YSLEER. The CDR3 sequence is CASSQSVASGGTDTQYF. In DNA, the CDR3 is TGCGCCAGCAGCCAAAGCGTGGCTAGCGGGGGCACAGATACGCAGTATTTT.

V gene TRBV6-1 combines with J gene TRBJ2-1; TRBD2 matches at 12 bases. CDR3 size: 16 residues. The ends lost 6 bases at V and 8 bases at J; junction bases unmatched: 11. The germline gives CDR1 MNHNS, CDR2 SASEGT. CDR3 sequence: CASRRTSGIQAHEQFF. In DNA, the CDR3 is TGTGCCAGCAGGCGGACTAGCGGGATCCAAGCCCATGAGCAGTTCTTC.